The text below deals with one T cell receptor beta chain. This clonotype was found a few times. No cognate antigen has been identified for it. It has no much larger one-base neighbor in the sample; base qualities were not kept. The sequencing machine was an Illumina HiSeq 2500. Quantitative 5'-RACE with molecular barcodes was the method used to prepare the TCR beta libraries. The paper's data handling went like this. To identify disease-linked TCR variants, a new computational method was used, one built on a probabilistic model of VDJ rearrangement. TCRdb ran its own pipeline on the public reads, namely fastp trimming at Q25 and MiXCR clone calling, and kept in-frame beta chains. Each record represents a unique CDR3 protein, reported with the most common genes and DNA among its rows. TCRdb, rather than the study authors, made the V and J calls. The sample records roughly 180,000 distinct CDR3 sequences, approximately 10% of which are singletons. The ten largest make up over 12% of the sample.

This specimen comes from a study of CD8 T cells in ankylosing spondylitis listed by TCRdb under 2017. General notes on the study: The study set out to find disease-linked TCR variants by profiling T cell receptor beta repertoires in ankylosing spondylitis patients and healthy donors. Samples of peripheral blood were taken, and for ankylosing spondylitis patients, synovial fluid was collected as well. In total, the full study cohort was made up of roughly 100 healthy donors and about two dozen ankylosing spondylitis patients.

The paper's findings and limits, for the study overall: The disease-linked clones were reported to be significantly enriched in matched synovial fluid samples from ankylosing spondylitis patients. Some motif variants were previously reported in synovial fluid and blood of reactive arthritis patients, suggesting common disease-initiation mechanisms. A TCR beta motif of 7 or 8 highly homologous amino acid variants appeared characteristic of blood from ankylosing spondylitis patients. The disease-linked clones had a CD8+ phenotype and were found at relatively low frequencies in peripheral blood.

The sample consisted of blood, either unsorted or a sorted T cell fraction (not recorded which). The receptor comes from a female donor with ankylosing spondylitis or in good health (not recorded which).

At the DNA level, the sequence is TGTGCCAGCAGTTTTACGGATGAGCAGTTCTTC. Its protein is CASSFTDEQFF. The V gene is TRBV28 and the J gene is TRBJ2-1, with no D gene named confidently. In the germline V gene, CDR1 corresponds to MDHEN and CDR2 to SYDVKM. Reading from cysteine to phenylalanine, the CDR3 counts 11 amino acids. Just the 33-base CDR3 DNA is kept, in frame starting at base 1. V loses 3 bases of germline sequence and J loses 8 bases, and the interval between the two ends is 5 bases.